The T cell receptor (beta chain) described here comes from a study of T-cell reconstitution after alpha-beta-depleted transplantation in children. This clonotype was seen more than once but under ten times. CDR1 SQVTM and CDR2 ANQGSEA come from the germline V gene. Trimming at V came to 8 bases and at J to 4 bases, leaving 10 bases not matched to a gene. The CDR3 has 13 amino acids. Unique molecular identifiers were incorporated into the prepared TCRbeta library. MiXCR was run by TCRdb on the PCR reads, yielding one entry per CDR3 protein. The repertoire has 250,000 to 300,000 distinct CDR3 sequences, 9.9% of them found once; the top ten carry around 10%.

The chain is built from TRBV29-1 and TRBJ2-5; the match to TRBD1 covers 7 bases. This receptor was taken from a human donor who donated a stem cell graft to a child with SCID. Sequences were derived from PBMCs from the stem cell graft donor, sampled from the stem cell graft. The CDR3 bases are TGCAGCCTGACTGCAGGGGGTGGAGAGACCCAGTACTTC. Its translation is CSLTAGGGETQYF.